The 5 T cell receptor beta chains below all came from one sample that was sequenced in a study of cytomegalovirus exposure and HLA in healthy donors. Profiled with immunoSEQ multiplex PCR; TCRdb holds only in-frame clones, not every one. This sample has 250,000 or so clones, with 85% to 90% found just once. Specimen: PBMCs. The origin of the receptors is a young woman in good health and CMV-seronegative.

The chain recombines TRBV6-1 with TRBJ2-3; 7 bases match TRBD1. Germline V gives CDR1 MNHNS, CDR2 SASEGT. This CDR3 contains 14 residues. Trimming removed 8 bases from V and 0 bases from J; junction bases left unmatched: 5. This chain's CDR3 is CASSDRVSTDTQYF. The CDR3 DNA reads TGTGCCAGCTCCGACAGGGTTAGCACAGATACGCAGTATTTT.

The V and J genes are TRBV27 and TRBJ2-1; 8 bases are a match to TRBD2. The CDR3 is 15 residues long. V trimming: 3 bases; J trimming: 4 bases; junction bases outside the gene matches: 5. Per the germline V gene, CDR1 is MNHEY and CDR2 is SMNVEV (reference sequence). The CDR3 loop reads CASSLERGWYNEQFF. DNA for the CDR3: TGTGCCAGCAGTTTGGAGCGGGGGTGGTACAATGAGCAGTTCTTC.

The chain has TRBV5-4 and TRBJ2-7; 8 bases match TRBD2. This CDR3 comprises 17 residues. Germline V gene data show CDR1 as SGHNT and CDR2 as YYREEE (reference sequence). Germline trimming cut 0 bases from V and 5 bases from J; bases unmatched to any gene: 13. CDR3: CASSLGPGGAGFNEQYV. In nucleotides, the CDR3 is TGTGCCAGCAGCTTGGGTCCCGGGGGGGCAGGGTTTAACGAGCAGTACGTC.

In regard to this clone: This sample includes further DNA sequences coding for the same CDR3. This rearrangement joins TRBV5-1 to TRBJ1-5; D remains unclear. This CDR3 is built from 14 residues. V was pared by 0 bases and J by 4 bases, with 8 bases between. Germline lookup yields CDR1 SGHRS and CDR2 YFSETQ. The CDR3 DNA reads as TGCGCCAGCAGCTTGGGGACTGAAAATCAGCCCCAGCATTTT. This translates into CASSLGTENQPQHF.

The gene calls are TRBV7-6 and TRBJ1-1; 9 bases are shared with TRBD1. The CDR3 runs 17 residues. V was pared by 4 bases and J by 5 bases, with 14 bases of the junction left unmatched. The germline V gene encodes CDR1 SGHVS and CDR2 FNYEAQ. The CDR3 DNA reads TGTGCCAGCAGCTCAGGACTACAGGGGGCTAGGCGAACTGAAGCTTTCTTT. Its translation: CASSSGLQGARRTEAFF.